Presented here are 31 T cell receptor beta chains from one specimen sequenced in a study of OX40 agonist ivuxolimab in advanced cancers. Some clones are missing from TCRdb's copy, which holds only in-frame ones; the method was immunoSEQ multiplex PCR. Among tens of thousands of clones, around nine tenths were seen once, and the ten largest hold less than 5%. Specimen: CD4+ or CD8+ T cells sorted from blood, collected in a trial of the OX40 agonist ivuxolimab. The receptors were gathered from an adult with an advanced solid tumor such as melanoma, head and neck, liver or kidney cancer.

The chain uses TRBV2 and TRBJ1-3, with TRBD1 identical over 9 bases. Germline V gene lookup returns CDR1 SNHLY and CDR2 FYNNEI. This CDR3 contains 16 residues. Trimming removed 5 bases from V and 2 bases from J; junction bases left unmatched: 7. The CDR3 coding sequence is TGTGCCAGCAGTAGGACAGGGGATGTGGCTGGAAACACCATATATTTT. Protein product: CASSRTGDVAGNTIYF.

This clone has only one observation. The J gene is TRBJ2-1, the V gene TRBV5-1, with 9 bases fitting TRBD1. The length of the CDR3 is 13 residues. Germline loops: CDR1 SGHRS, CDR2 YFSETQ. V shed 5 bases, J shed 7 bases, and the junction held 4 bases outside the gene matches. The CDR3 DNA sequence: TGCGCCAGCAGACAGGGGGCTGGTAATGAGCAGTTCTTC. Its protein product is CASRQGAGNEQFF.

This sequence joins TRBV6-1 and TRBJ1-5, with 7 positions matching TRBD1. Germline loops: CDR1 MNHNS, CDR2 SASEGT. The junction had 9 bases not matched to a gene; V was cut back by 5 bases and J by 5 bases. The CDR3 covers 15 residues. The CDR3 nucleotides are TGTGCCAGCAGTCCTCGGGACAGAAATTATCAGCCCCAGCATTTT. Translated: CASSPRDRNYQPQHF.

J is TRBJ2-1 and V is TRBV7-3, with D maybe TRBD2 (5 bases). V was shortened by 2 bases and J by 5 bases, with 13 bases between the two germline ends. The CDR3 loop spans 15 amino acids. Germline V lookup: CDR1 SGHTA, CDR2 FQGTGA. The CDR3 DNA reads TGTGCCAGCAGCTTATACCCGGGAAATAACAATGAGCAGTTCTTC. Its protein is CASSLYPGNNNEQFF.

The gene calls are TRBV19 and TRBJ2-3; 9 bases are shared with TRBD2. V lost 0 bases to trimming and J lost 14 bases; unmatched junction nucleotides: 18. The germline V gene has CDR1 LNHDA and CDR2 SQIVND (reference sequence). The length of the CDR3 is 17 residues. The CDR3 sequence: CASSIDGTVSSGIDPYF. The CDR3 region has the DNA TGTGCCAGTAGTATAGATGGTACAGTGTCTAGCGGGATTGATCCGTATTTT.

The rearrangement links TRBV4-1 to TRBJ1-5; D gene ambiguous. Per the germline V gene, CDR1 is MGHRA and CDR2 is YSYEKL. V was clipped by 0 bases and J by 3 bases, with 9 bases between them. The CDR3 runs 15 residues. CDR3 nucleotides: TGCGCCAGCAGCCAAGATGTAACGCTCAATCAGCCCCAGCATTTT. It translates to CASSQDVTLNQPQHF.

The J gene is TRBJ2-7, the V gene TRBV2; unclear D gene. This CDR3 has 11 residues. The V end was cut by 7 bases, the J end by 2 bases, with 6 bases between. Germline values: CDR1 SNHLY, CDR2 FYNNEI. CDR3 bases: TGTGCCAGCAAGGCCGCCTACGAGCAGTACGTC. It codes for CASKAAYEQYV.

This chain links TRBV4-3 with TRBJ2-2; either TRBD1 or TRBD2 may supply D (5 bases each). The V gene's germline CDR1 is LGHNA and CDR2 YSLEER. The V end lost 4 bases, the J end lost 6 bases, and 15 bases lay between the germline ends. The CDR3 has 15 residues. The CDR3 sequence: CASSPTRGFAGELFF. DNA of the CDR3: TGCGCCAGCAGCCCCACGAGGGGATTCGCCGGGGAGCTGTTTTTT.

Here the CDR3 reads CASSGGEHNEQFF. CDR3 DNA: TGTGCCAGCAGTGGAGGGGAACACAATGAGCAGTTCTTC. The J gene is TRBJ2-1, the V gene TRBV6-4; either TRBD1 or TRBD2 may supply D (5 bases each). Trimming left V 4 bases short and J 5 bases short, with 9 bases between. Germline lookup yields CDR1 MRHNA and CDR2 SNTAGT. The length of the CDR3 is 13 residues.

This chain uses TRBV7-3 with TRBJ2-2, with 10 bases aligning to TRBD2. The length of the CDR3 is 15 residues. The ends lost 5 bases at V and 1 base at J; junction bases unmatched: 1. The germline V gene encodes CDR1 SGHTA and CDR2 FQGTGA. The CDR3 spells CASSRTSGNTGELFF. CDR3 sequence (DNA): TGTGCCAGCAGCAGGACTAGCGGGAACACCGGGGAGCTGTTTTTT.

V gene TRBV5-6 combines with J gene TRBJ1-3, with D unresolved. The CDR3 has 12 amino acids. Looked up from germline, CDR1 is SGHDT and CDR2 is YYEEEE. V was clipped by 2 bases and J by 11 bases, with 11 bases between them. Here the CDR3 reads CASSLDGLPIYF. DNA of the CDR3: TGTGCCAGCAGCTTAGACGGCCTCCCCATATATTTT.

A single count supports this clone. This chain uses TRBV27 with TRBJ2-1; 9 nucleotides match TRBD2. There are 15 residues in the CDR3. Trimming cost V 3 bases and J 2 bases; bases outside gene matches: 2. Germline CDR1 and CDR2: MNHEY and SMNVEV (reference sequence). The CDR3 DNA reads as TGTGCCAGCAGTTTTAGCGGGGGAGCCTACAATGAGCAGTTCTTC. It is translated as CASSFSGGAYNEQFF.

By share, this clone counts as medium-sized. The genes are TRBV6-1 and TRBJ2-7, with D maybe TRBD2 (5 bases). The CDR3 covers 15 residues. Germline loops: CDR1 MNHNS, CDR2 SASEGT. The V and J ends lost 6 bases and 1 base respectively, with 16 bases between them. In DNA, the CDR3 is TGTGCCAGCAGGGGCTCAGACGAGGGTTCCTACGAGCAGTACTTC. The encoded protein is CASRGSDEGSYEQYF.

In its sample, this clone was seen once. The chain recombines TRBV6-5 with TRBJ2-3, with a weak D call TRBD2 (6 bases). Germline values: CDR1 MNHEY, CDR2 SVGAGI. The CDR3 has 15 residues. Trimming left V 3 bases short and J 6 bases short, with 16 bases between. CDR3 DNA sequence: TGTGCCAGCAGTTATAATCGACTAGAAGAGGATACGCAGTATTTT. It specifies CASSYNRLEEDTQYF.

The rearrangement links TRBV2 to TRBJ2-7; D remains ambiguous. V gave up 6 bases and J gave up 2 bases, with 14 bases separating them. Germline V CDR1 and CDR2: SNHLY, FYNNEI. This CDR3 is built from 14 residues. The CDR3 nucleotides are TGTGCCAGCAGCGTACAGAGTGGTGCCTACGAGCAGTACTTC. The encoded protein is CASSVQSGAYEQYF.

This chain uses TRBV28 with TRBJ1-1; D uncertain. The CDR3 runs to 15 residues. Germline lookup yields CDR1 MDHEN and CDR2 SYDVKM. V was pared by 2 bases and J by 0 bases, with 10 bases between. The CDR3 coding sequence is TGTGCCAGCAGTTTAAGGGCAGCCGTGAACACTGAAGCTTTCTTT. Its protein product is CASSLRAAVNTEAFF.

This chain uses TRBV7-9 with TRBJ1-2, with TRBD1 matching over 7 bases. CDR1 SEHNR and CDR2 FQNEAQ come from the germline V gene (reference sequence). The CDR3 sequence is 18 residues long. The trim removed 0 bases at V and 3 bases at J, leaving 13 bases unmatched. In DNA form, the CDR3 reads TGTGCCAGCAGCTTAGCGCTGCGGACAGGTGATCCCTACTATGGCTACACCTTC. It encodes CASSLALRTGDPYYGYTF.

CDR3 nucleotide sequence: TGTGCCAGCAGCTTCCAGGGGCCGGCGAACACCGGGGAGCTGTTTTTT. Its protein is CASSFQGPANTGELFF. The rearrangement joins TRBV5-8 to TRBJ2-2, with D tentatively TRBD1 (6 bases). V dropped 2 bases and J dropped 0 bases, with 11 bases sitting between them. The CDR3 has 16 residues. CDR1 and CDR2 (germline): SGHTS, YDEGEE. Using reference TRBV5-8 and TRBJ2-2 for the parts outside the CDR3, the full variable domain is EAGVTQSPTHLIKTRGQQATLRCSPISGHTSVYWYQQALGLGLQFLLWYDEGEERNRGNFPPRFSGRQFPNYSSELNVNALELEDSALYLCASSFQGPANTGELFFGEGSRLTVL.

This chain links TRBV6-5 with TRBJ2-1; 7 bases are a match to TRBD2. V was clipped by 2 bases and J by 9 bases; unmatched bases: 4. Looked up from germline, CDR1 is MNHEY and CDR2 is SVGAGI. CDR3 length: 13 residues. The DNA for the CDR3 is TGTGCCAGCAGTTACGGCGGGGGAGTTGAGCAGTTCTTC. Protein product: CASSYGGGVEQFF.

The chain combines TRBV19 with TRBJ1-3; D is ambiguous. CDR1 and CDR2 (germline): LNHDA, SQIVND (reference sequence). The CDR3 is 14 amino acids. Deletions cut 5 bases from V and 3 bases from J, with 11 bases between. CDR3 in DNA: TGTGCCAGTAGTTCGCCTCGGGTTGGAAACACCATATATTTT. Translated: CASSSPRVGNTIYF.

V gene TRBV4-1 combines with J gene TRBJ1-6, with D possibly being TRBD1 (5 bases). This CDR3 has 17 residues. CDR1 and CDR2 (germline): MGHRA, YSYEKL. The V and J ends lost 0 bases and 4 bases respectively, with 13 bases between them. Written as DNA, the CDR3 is TGCGCCAGCAGCCAAGACTCCGGGGGGGTGTATAATTCACCCCTCCACTTT. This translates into CASSQDSGGVYNSPLHF.

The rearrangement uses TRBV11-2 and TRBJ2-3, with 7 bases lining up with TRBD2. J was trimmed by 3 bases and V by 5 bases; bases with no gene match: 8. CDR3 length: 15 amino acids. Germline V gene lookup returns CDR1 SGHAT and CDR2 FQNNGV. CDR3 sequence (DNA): TGTGCCAGCAGCCCAGCGGGGACCGCGACAGATACGCAGTATTTT. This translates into CASSPAGTATDTQYF.

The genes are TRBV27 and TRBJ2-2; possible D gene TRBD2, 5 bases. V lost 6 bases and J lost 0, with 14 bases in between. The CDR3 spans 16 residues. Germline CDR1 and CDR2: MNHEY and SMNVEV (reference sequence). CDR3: CASSPLLVTNTGELFF. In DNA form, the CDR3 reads TGTGCCAGCAGCCCCCTACTAGTTACGAACACCGGGGAGCTGTTTTTT.

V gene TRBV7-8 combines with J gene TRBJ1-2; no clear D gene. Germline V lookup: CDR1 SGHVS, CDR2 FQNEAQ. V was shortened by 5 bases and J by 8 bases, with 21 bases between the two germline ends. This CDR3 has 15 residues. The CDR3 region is CASSPPTGILWGYTF. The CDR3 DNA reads TGTGCCAGCAGCCCCCCTACGGGTATCCTATGGGGCTACACCTTC.

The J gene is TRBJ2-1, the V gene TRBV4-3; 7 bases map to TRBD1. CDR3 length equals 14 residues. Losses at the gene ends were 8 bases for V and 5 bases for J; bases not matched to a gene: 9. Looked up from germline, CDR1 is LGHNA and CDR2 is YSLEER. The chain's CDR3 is CASGMGQINNEQFF. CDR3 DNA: TGCGCCAGCGGGATGGGACAGATAAACAATGAGCAGTTCTTC.

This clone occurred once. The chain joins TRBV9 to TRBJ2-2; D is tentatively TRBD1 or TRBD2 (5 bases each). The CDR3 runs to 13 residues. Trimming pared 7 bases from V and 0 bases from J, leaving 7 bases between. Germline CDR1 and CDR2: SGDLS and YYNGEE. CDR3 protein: CASRGANTGELFF. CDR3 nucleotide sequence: TGTGCCAGCCGAGGGGCGAACACCGGGGAGCTGTTTTTT.

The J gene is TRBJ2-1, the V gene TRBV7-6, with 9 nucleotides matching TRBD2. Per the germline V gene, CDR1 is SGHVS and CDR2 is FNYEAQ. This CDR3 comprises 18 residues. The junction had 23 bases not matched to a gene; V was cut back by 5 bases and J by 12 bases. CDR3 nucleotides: TGTGCCAGCAGCCCGCCGACCCAGGGCTTCCTAGCGGGAAAAATGCAGTTCTTC. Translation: CASSPPTQGFLAGKMQFF.

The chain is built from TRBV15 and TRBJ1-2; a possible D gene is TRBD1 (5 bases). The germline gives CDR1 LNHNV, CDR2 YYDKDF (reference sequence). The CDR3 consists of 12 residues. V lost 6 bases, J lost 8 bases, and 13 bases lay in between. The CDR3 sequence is CATSNLGVGYTF. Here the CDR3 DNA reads TGTGCCACCAGTAATCTAGGGGTAGGCTACACCTTC.

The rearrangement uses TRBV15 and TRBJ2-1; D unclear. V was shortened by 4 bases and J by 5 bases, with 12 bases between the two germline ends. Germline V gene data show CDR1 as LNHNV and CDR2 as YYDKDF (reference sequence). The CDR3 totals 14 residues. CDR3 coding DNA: TGTGCCACCAGCAACGGCGACACCAACAATGAGCAGTTCTTC. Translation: CATSNGDTNNEQFF.

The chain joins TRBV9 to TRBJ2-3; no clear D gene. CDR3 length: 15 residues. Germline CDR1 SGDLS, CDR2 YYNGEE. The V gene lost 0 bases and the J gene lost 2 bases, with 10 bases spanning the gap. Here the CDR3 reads CASSVVGSSTDTQYF. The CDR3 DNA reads TGTGCCAGCAGCGTAGTTGGGTCCTCCACAGATACGCAGTATTTT. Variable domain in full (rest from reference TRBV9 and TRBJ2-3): DSGVTQTPKHLITATGQRVTLRCSPRSGDLSVYWYQQSLDQGLQFLIQYYNGEERAKGNILERFSAQQFPDLHSELNLSSLELGDSALYFCASSVVGSSTDTQYFGPGTRLTVL.

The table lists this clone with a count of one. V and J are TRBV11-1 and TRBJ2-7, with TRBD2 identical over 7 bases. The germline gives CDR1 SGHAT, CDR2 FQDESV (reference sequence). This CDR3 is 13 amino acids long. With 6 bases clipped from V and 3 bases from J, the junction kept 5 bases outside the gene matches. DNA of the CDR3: TGTGCCAGCAGTACTACGGGAGGCTACGAGCAGTACTTC. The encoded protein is CASSTTGGYEQYF.